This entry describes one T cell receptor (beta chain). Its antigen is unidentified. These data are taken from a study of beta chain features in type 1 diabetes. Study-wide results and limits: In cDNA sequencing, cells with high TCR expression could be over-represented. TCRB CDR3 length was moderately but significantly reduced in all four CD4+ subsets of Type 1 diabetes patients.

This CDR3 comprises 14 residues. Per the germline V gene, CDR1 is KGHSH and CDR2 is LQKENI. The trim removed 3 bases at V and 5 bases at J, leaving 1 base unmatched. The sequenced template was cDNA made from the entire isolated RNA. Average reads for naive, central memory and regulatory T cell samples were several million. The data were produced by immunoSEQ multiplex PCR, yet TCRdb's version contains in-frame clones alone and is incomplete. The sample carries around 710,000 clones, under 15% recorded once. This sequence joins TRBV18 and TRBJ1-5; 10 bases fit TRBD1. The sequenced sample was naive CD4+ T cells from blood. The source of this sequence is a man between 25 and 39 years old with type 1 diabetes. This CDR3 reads CASSPGTGDQPQHF. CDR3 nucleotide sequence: TGTGCCAGCTCACCTGGGACAGGGGATCAGCCCCAGCATTTT.